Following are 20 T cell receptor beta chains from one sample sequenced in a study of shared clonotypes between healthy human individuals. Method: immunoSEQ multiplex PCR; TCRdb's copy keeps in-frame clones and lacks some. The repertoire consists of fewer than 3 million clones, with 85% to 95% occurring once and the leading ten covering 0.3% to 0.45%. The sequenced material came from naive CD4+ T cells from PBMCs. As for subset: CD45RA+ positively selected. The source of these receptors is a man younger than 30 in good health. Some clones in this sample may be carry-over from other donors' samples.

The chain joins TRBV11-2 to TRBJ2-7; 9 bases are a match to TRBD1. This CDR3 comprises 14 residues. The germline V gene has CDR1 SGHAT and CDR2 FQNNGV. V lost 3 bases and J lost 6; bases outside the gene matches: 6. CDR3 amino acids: CASSFGTGPVEQYF. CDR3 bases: TGTGCCAGCAGCTTTGGGACAGGGCCCGTCGAGCAGTACTTC.

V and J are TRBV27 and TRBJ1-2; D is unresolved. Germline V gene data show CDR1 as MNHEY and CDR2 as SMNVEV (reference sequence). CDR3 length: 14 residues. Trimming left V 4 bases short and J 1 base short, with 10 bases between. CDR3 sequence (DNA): TGTGCCAGCAGTTCCCTCAGTCTTAACTATGGCTACACCTTC. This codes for CASSSLSLNYGYTF.

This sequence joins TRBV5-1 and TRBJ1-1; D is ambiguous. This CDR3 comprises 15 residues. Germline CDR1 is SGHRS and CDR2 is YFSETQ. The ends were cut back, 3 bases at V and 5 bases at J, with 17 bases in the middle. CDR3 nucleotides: TGCGCCAGCAGCTACCGGGCCCCCGGTGGGACTGAAGCTTTCTTT. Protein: CASSYRAPGGTEAFF.

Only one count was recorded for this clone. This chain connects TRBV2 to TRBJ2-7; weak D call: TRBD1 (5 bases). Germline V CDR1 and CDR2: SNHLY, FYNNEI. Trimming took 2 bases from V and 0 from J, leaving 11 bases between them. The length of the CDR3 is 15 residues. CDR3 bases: TGTGCCAGCAGTGAAAGACAGTCGTTCTCCTACGAGCAGTACTTC. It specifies CASSERQSFSYEQYF.

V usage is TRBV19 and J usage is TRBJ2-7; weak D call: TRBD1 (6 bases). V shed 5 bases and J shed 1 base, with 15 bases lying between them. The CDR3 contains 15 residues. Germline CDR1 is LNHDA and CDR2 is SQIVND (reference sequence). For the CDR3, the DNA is TGTGCCAGTAGTCCAACAGGGCTGGGTTCCTACGAGCAGTACTTC. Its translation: CASSPTGLGSYEQYF.

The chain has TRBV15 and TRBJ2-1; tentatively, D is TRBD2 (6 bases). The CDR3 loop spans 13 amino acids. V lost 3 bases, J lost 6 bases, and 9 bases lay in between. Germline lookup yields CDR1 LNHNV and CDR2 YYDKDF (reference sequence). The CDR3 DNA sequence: TGTGCCACCAGCAGGGGTAGCGGCAATGAGCAGTTCTTC. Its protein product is CATSRGSGNEQFF.

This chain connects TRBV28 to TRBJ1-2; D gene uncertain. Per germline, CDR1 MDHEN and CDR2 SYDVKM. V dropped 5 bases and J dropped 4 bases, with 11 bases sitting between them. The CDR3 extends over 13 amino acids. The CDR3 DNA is TGTGCCAGCAGTACCATTCAGAGCTATGGCTACACCTTC. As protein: CASSTIQSYGYTF.

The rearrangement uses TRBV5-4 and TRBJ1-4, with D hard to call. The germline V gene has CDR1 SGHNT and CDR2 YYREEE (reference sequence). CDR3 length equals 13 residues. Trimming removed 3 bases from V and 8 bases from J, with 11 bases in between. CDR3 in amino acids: CASSSPAREKLFF. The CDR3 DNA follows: TGTGCCAGCAGCTCCCCGGCCAGGGAAAAACTGTTTTTT.

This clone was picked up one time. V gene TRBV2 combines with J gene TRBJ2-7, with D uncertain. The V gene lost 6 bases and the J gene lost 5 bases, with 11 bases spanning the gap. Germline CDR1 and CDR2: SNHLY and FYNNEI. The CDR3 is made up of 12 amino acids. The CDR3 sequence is CASRSSHHEQYF. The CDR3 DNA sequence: TGTGCCAGCAGGAGTAGCCACCACGAGCAGTACTTC.

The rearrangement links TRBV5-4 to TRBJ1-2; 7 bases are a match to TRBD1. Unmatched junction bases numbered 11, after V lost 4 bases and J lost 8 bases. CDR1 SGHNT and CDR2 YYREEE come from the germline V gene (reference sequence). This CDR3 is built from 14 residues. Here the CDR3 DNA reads TGTGCCAGCAGCCGAAACAGGGGTCCGGGGGGCTACACCTTC. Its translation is CASSRNRGPGGYTF.

The chain's CDR3 is CASSFGLEDNEQYF. The DNA of the CDR3 is TGTGCCAGCAGCTTTGGACTGGAGGACAACGAGCAGTACTTC. The chain joins TRBV7-9 to TRBJ2-7, with D tentatively TRBD1 or TRBD2 (5 bases each). Between the trimmed V and J ends, which lost 3 bases and 5 bases, there was a span of 14 bases. This CDR3 region has 14 residues. CDR1 and CDR2 (germline): SEHNR, FQNEAQ (reference sequence).

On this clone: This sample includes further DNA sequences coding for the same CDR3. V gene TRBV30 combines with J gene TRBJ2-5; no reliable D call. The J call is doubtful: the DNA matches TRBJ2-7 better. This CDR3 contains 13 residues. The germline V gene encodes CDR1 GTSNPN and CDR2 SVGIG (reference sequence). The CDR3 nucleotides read TGTGCCTGGAGTCCGGACCGCCTCTACGAGCAGTACTTC. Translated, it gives CAWSPDRLYEQYF.

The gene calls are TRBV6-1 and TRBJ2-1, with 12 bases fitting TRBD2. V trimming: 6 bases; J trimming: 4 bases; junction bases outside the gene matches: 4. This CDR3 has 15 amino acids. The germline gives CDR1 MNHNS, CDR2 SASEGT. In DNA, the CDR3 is TGTGCCAGCAGCCTAGCGGGAGGGGCGTACAATGAGCAGTTCTTC. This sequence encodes CASSLAGGAYNEQFF.

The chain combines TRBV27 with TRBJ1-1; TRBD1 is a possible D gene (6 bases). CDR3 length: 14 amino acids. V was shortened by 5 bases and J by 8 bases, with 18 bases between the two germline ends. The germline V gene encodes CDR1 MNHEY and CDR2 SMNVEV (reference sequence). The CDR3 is CASSPRQALPEAFF. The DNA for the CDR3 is TGTGCCAGCAGTCCCCGACAGGCCCTACCCGAAGCTTTCTTT.

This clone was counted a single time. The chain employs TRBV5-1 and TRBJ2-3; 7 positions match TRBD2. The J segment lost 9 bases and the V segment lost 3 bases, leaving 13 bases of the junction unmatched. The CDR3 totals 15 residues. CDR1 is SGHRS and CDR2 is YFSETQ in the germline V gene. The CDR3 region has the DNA TGCGCCAGCAGCTCGGATCCCGGACTAGTTAGGACGCAGTATTTT. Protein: CASSSDPGLVRTQYF. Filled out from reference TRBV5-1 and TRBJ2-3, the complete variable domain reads KAGVTQTPRYLIKTRGQQVTLSCSPISGHRSVSWYQQTPGQGLQFLFEYFSETQRNKGNFPGRFSGRQFSNSRSEMNVSTLELGDSALYLCASSSDPGLVRTQYFGPGTRLTVL.

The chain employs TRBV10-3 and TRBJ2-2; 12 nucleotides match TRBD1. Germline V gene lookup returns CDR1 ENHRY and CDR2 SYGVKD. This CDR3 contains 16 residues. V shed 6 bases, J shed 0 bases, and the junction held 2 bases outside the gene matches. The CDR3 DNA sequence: TGTGCCATCAGGGGGACAGGGGGCGCGAACACCGGGGAGCTGTTTTTT. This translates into CAIRGTGGANTGELFF.

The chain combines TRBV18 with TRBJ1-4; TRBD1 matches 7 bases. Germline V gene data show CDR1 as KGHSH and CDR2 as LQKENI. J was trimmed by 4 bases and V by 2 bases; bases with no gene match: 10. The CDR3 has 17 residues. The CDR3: CASSPIPPGQYNEKLFF. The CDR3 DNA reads TGTGCCAGCTCACCAATCCCTCCGGGACAGTATAATGAAAAACTGTTTTTT. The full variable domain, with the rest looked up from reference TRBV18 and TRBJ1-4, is NAGVMQNPRHLVRRRGQEARLRCSPMKGHSHVYWYRQLPEEGLKFMVYLQKENIIDESGMPKERFSAEFPKEGPSILRIQQVVRGDSAAYFCASSPIPPGQYNEKLFFGSGTQLSVL.

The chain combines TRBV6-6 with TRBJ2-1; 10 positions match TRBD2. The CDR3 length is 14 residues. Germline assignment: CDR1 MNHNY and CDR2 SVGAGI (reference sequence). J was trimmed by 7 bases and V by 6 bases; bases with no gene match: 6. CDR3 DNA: TGTGCCAGCAGATCTAGCGGGAGAAGGAATGAGCAGTTCTTC. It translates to CASRSSGRRNEQFF.

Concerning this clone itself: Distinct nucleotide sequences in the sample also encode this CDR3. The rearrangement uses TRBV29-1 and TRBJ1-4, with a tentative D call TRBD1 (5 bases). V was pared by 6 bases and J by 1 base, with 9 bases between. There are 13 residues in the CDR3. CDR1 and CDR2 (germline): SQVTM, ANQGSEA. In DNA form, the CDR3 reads TGCAGCGTCACAGGTGTAACTAATGAAAAACTGTTTTTT. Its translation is CSVTGVTNEKLFF.

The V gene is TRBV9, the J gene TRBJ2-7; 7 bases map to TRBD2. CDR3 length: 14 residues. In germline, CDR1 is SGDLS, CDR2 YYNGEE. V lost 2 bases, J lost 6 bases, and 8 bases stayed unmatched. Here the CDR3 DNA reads TGTGCCAGCAGCGTGTCGGCGGGAGCCGCCGAGCAGTACTTC. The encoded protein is CASSVSAGAAEQYF. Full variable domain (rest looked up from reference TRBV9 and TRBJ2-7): DSGVTQTPKHLITATGQRVTLRCSPRSGDLSVYWYQQSLDQGLQFLIQYYNGEERAKGNILERFSAQQFPDLHSELNLSSLELGDSALYFCASSVSAGAAEQYFGPGTRLTVT.